These T cell receptor beta chains were read from a single sample in a study of regulatory T cells in long-lasting Graves disease. TCRdb analysed the multiplex PCR reads with MiXCR anew, one entry per CDR3 protein. The data contain around 450,000 distinct CDR3 sequences, roughly a fifth of them singletons. The source was peripheral blood mononuclear cells (PBMCs), collected when the disease was refractory, from a patient treated with antithyroid drugs. The source is a female donor with Graves disease. The CDR3 runs from the conserved cysteine through the conserved F or W. D genes are given only for firm matches. Some rows mark clone size as missing; the rest say once, few, many or name a class of expanded clone.

CDR3aa: CASSPHGGPHQPQHF
CDR3nt: TGCGCCAGCAGCCCCCACGGGGGGCCCCATCAGCCCCAGCATTTT
abundance: -
len: 15
j_gene: TRBJ1-5
v_gene: TRBV5-1
d_gene: -

CDR3aa: CASSPGSGSTGANVLTF
CDR3nt: TGTGCCAGCAGCCCGGGAAGCGGGAGCACTGGGGCCAACGTCCTGACTTTC
abundance: -
len: 17
j_gene: TRBJ2-6
v_gene: TRBV7-9
d_gene: TRBD2

CDR3aa: CSVDRLEHNEKLFF
CDR3nt: TGCAGCGTTGATCGTCTCGAGCATAATGAAAAACTGTTTTTT
abundance: many
len: 14
j_gene: TRBJ1-4
v_gene: TRBV29-1
d_gene: -

CDR3aa: CSARDGHSFSYEQYF
CDR3nt: TGCAGTGCTAGAGATGGACATAGCTTCTCCTACGAGCAGTACTTC
abundance: few
len: 15
j_gene: TRBJ2-7
v_gene: TRBV20-1
d_gene: -

CDR3aa: CATSSSGTRGQYF
CDR3nt: TGTGCCACCAGCAGCTCCGGAACTCGCGGGCAGTACTTC
abundance: -
len: 13
j_gene: TRBJ2-7
v_gene: TRBV15
d_gene: -

CDR3aa: CASSLDLAPEQETQYF
CDR3nt: TGTGCCAGCAGCTTAGATCTAGCGCCCGAACAAGAGACCCAGTACTTC
abundance: -
len: 16
j_gene: TRBJ2-5
v_gene: TRBV7-9
d_gene: -

CDR3aa: CASISTRQGGILNEKLFF
CDR3nt: TGTGCCAGCATCTCCACACGACAGGGGGGCATCCTGAATGAAAAACTGTTTTTT
abundance: -
len: 18
j_gene: TRBJ1-4
v_gene: TRBV3-2
d_gene: -

CDR3aa: CARPGGFGYGYTF
CDR3nt: TGTGCCCGCCCGGGAGGTTTTGGCTATGGCTACACCTTC
abundance: many
len: 13
j_gene: TRBJ1-2
v_gene: TRBV7-9
d_gene: -

CDR3aa: CASRPPGGAEQPQHF
CDR3nt: TGTGCCAGCAGGCCGCCAGGGGGCGCTGAGCAGCCCCAGCATTTT
abundance: many
len: 15
j_gene: TRBJ1-5
v_gene: TRBV28
d_gene: TRBD1

CDR3aa: CASRLTWEIQETQYF
CDR3nt: TGCGCCAGCAGACTGACCTGGGAGATTCAAGAGACCCAGTACTTC
abundance: few
len: 15
j_gene: TRBJ2-5
v_gene: TRBV5-1
d_gene: -

CDR3aa: CASSQGPLAFF
CDR3nt: TGCGCCAGCAGCCAAGGGCCCCTCGCTTTCTTT
abundance: -
len: 11
j_gene: TRBJ1-1
v_gene: TRBV4-3
d_gene: -

CDR3aa: CASSLSGQGRQPQHF
CDR3nt: TGTGCCAGCAGTTTATCAGGACAGGGTAGACAGCCCCAGCATTTT
abundance: -
len: 15
j_gene: TRBJ1-5
v_gene: TRBV6-5
d_gene: TRBD1

CDR3aa: CASRSGTGQETQYF
CDR3nt: TGTGCCAGCAGATCCGGGACAGGGCAAGAGACCCAGTACTTC
abundance: many
len: 14
j_gene: TRBJ2-5
v_gene: TRBV6-1
d_gene: TRBD1

CDR3aa: CASSHTGQSRYGYTF
CDR3nt: TGTGCCAGCAGCCACACAGGACAGTCCAGATATGGCTACACCTTC
abundance: -
len: 15
j_gene: TRBJ1-2
v_gene: TRBV3-1
d_gene: -

CDR3aa: CASSRLAGGAPQETQYF
CDR3nt: TGTGCCAGCAGTAGACTAGCGGGGGGGGCCCCACAAGAGACCCAGTACTTC
abundance: many
len: 17
j_gene: TRBJ2-5
v_gene: TRBV6-1
d_gene: TRBD2

CDR3aa: CASSQDIEEPQHF
CDR3nt: TGTGCCAGCAGCCAAGATATTGAGGAGCCCCAGCATTTT
abundance: few
len: 13
j_gene: TRBJ1-5
v_gene: TRBV3-1
d_gene: -

CDR3aa: CASSLATGMYYEQYF
CDR3nt: TGCGCCAGCAGCCTGGCGACAGGGATGTACTACGAGCAGTACTTC
abundance: -
len: 15
j_gene: TRBJ2-7
v_gene: TRBV4-1
d_gene: TRBD1